The T cell receptor (beta chain) under discussion was sequenced for a study of identical twins (dated by TCRdb to about 2016). A note on the overall study: To test whether fetal clonotypes persist, this study deep-sequenced TCR alpha and beta repertoires from monozygotic twins, from unrelated adults of various ages, and from cord blood. To rule out contamination, the twin experiments were replicated at different times with different library preparation protocols.

Only healthy Caucasian donors were included. Three pairs of female monozygotic twins, all aged 18 to 29 years, made up the twin cohort. Positive isolation kits from Invitrogen were used to isolate the CD4+ and CD8+ T cell populations. V loses 0 bases, J loses 9 bases, and the germline ends lie 6 bases apart. The CDR3 measures 11 amino acids from cysteine to phenylalanine. Left in the record is the CDR3 DNA by itself, 33 bases read in frame from the first base. Based on the germline V gene, the CDR1 and CDR2 sequences are MNHEY and SVGAGI. Points the paper makes about the study in general: Zero-insertion analyses could be partly confounded by invariant T cells such as MAIT and iNKT, although diverse VJ usage argued against such confounding for most clonotypes. Out-of-frame TCR alpha sharing in monozygotic twins was systematically underestimated by recombination models, whereas sharing between unrelated individuals was in agreement with the recombination models. Because the same donors could not be followed over many years, conclusions were based on cross-sectional statistical analysis. Fewer insertions were carried by abundant cord blood beta clonotypes, a similar but weaker trend appeared in young adult naive repertoires, and no such trend appeared in memory repertoires. Out-of-frame TCR alpha sequences shared between twins showed an excess of low generation-probability sequences compared with coincidental sharing between unrelated individuals. A weaker excess of twin sharing was found in beta out-of-frame sequences because the signal-to-noise ratio was lowered by fewer shared sequences.

Worth noting for this clonotype: It has no known antigen specificity. No qualities accompany the bases; no much larger clone lies one base away.

The library relied on 5' RACE. Sequencing took place on an Illumina HiSeq 2000. A universal primer binding site was introduced by template switching, and a unique molecular identifier was present in the final cDNA, enabling accurate counting of TCR cDNA molecules. Specific primers in the conserved constant-segment region were used to synthesize first-strand cDNA for TCR alpha and beta chains. To control for contamination, every cDNA library carried two barcodes: a SMART-Mk sample barcode plus Illumina barcodes. Two successive PCR steps introduced TruSeq adapter sequences along with Illumina sample barcodes. TCR alpha and beta cDNA libraries were sequenced on the Illumina HiSeq platform with custom primers. The original pipeline was this. MiGEC processed the raw reads to extract unique molecular identifiers, while MiXCR was used to determine the CDR3 positions. For each individual, recombination models were inferred using an EM algorithm with the repgenHMM and IGoR tools. The tcR package in R was used for shared clonotype analysis, with sharing normalized by the product of cloneset sizes. To study raw recombination without the effects of thymic and clonal selection, out-of-frame nonproductive sequences were analyzed. The raw public data were reprocessed by TCRdb itself: fastp quality trimming at Q25, MiXCR clonotype calling, in-frame beta chains only. Each CDR3 protein appears once, grouped with its most common genes and DNA. The V and J calls, along with clone size, are taken from TCRdb and not from the paper's own processing. The sample includes approximately 550,000 distinct CDR3 sequences, with around 20% observed a single time. Jointly, the top ten make up 0.45% to 0.5% of the sample.

This sample was also put to use in a study of yellow fever vaccine responses in identical twins. The second investigation adds: The authors reported that the T cell response to vaccination in identical twins appeared partly convergent and partly personalized. Focusing on identical twins, the study followed the T cell clones that responded to the vaccine, and did so with precision.

This chain is built from TRBV6-5 and TRBJ2-7; no D gene can be assigned with confidence. The origin of this receptor is a woman aged 18 to 35 in good health. The sequenced sample consisted of CD4+ T cells sorted from blood. The CDR3 here reads CASSYSLMQYF. The base sequence is TGTGCCAGCAGTTACTCGTTAATGCAGTACTTC.